These T cell receptor beta chains were read from a single sample in a study of cytomegalovirus exposure and HLA in healthy donors. The repertoire was sequenced with immunoSEQ multiplex PCR; TCRdb's copy has only in-frame clones and lacks some. The table includes roughly 130,000 clones, approximately 86% detected once. The sequencing input was PBMCs. These receptors were collected from a boy aged 5-17 years in good health and CMV-seronegative. CDR3s leave out the opening cysteine and the closing phenylalanine or tryptophan. D genes are given only for firm matches.

TRBD2 TRBJ2-5 TRBV5-6 ASSLGTSGGFRETQY
. . TRBV2 ASSEAQGRYEQY
TRBD1 TRBJ1-6 TRBV6-6 ASRGQGANSPLH
. TRBJ1-1 TRBV5-6 ASQPRRVLNPEAF
TRBD1 TRBJ1-2 TRBV25-1 ASSDPGTGHGYT
. TRBJ1-2 TRBV4-3 ASSQDYRTDGYP
TRBD2 TRBJ2-2 TRBV27 ASSFGAGEVTGELF
TRBD1 TRBJ2-1 TRBV6-6 ASSFNRDRGGF
. TRBJ1-5 TRBV6-1 ASSEGAYSNQPQH
. TRBJ1-3 TRBV4-3 ASSQENTGRNTIY
TRBD1 TRBJ1-1 TRBV7-9 ASSLGDRDNTEAF
TRBD2 TRBJ2-1 TRBV5-1 ASSLGTGGRARSNEQF
TRBD2 TRBJ2-1 TRBV9 ASSVVDSGGVWSYNEQF
TRBD1 TRBJ2-3 TRBV14 ASSQIGTGPYTDTQY
. TRBJ1-1 TRBV29-1 SVDSQGSAEAF
. TRBJ1-1 TRBV7-9 ASSAAGNTEAF
. TRBJ1-2 TRBV6-1 ASSDAGQSYGYT
. TRBJ2-7 TRBV10-3 AINVDNSYEQY
. TRBJ2-1 TRBV15 ATSRDPGKNEQF
. TRBJ2-5 TRBV29-1 SVEGAGETQY
. TRBJ2-4 TRBV2 ASTEVEASY
TRBD1 TRBJ1-2 TRBV25-1 ASKPGTGNRYGYT
TRBD2 TRBJ2-5 TRBV4-3 ASSQDGVAGAGETQY
. TRBJ1-2 TRBV4-3 ASSQDRDRGGYGYT
. TRBJ1-2 TRBV9 ASSSTPGLNYGYT
TRBD2 TRBJ2-1 TRBV4-3 ASSVGGGEQF
TRBD1 TRBJ1-2 TRBV5-1 ASSLGNPTGGDYGYP
. TRBJ2-7 TRBV28 ASIARPAASYEQY
TRBD2 TRBJ2-1 TRBV5-4 ASSAQRGSYNEQF
TRBD2 TRBJ2-3 TRBV13 ASSFGTIDTQY
. TRBJ1-6 TRBV4-2 ASSQEARTYNSPLH
TRBD1 TRBJ2-7 TRBV4-2 ASSQGQGIYEQY
. TRBJ2-3 TRBV4-3 ASRQRGADTQY
. TRBJ1-2 TRBV10-3 AASGEGGGYT
TRBD1 TRBJ1-2 TRBV5-6 ASSLATGGNGYT
. TRBJ1-2 TRBV4-2 ASSQDNRENYGYT
. TRBJ1-5 TRBV27 ASRGLSNQPQH
. TRBJ1-1 TRBV19 ASSSTPQGNTEAF
TRBD2 TRBJ2-1 TRBV30 AWSVSETGGTEQF